This TCR beta chain comes out of a study of spatial heterogeneity in lung cancer. Overall study context: Any follow-up PBMC samples that were available went on to be sequenced, and the median time to follow-up was roughly two years after resection. Sequences of the beta chain were consistently detected in greater numbers than alpha-chain sequences.

The V gene's germline CDR1 is SGHTA and CDR2 FQGNSA. This CDR3 spans 13 amino acids. Trimming shortened V by 0 bases and J by 15 bases, and 15 bases separated the two germline ends. A distinct unique molecular identifier was carried by each TCR cDNA molecule. Via MiXCR, TCRdb re-called the 5' RACE reads, giving one row per CDR3 protein. The table has around 120,000 distinct CDR3 sequences, 12% seen once. Many counts were recorded for this clonotype. Antigen unknown. Documented time point: blood at routine non-recurrence follow-up after resection. No cells were sorted before sequencing. The whole RNA sequenced was extracted from tumor, nontumor lung or frozen PBMC. General study results and limits: Tumor TCRs that were ubiquitous and expanded showed up in blood more at resection than follow-up.

This sequence was found in a male donor with early-stage non-small cell lung cancer. V and J are TRBV7-2 and TRBJ2-1, with a possible D match to TRBD2 (6 bases). Here the sequenced sample was PBMCs, taken at follow-up. The CDR3 sequence: CASSLALRTSPFF. CDR3 DNA: TGTGCCAGCAGCTTAGCGCTTCGTACTAGCCCGTTCTTC.